The 19 T cell receptor beta chains in this list originate from one sample, sequenced in a study of identical twins (dated by TCRdb to about 2016). The library came from 5' RACE. TCRdb lists the instrument as Illumina HiSeq 2000. TCRdb's own reprocessing of the public reads used fastp at Q25 and MiXCR and kept productive beta chains. Duplicate CDR3 protein sequences are folded into a single record with the most common DNA and genes. The sample data list around 490,000 distinct CDR3 sequences, and 20% to 25% of these were observed just once. The top ten clones comprise 0.45% to 0.5% of the sample. These data were also reused for a study on yellow fever vaccine responses in identical twins.

The sequenced sample was CD4+ T cells sorted from blood. These TCRs come from a young woman in good health.

This clonotype showed up just a few times. The rearrangement uses TRBV7-8 and TRBJ2-7, with 7 nucleotides matching TRBD1. In germline, CDR1 is SGHVS, CDR2 FQNEAQ. The trim removed 2 bases at V and 0 bases at J, leaving 4 bases unmatched. The CDR3 runs to 15 residues. CDR3: CASSLYRGPSYEQYF. CDR3 coding DNA: TGTGCCAGCAGCTTATACAGGGGTCCCTCCTACGAGCAGTACTTC. The full variable domain, with the rest looked up from reference TRBV7-8 and TRBJ2-7, is GAGVSQSPRYKVAKRGQDVALRCDPISGHVSLFWYQQALGQGPEFLTYFQNEAQLDKSGLPSDRFFAERPEGSVSTLKIQRTQQEDSAVYLCASSLYRGPSYEQYFGPGTRLTVT.

J is TRBJ2-7 and V is TRBV20-1; maybe TRBD1 (6 bases). The germline V gene encodes CDR1 DFQATT and CDR2 SNEGSKA (reference sequence). Trimming cost V 3 bases and J 5 bases, with 14 bases left between them. CDR3 size: 13 residues. The CDR3 region has the DNA TGCAGTGCTAGGGGGGCCACCCCACACGAGCAGTACTTC. It is translated as CSARGATPHEQYF.

The gene calls are TRBV18 and TRBJ2-1; 11 nucleotides line up with TRBD1. Germline CDR1 KGHSH, CDR2 LQKENI. This CDR3 has 16 residues. The J segment lost 7 bases and the V segment lost 0 bases, leaving 5 bases of the junction unmatched. The CDR3 DNA is TGTGCCAGCTCACCACCGGTTGGGACAGGGGGGAATGAGCAGTTCTTC. This gives the protein CASSPPVGTGGNEQFF.

CDR3 nucleotides: TGTGCCAGCAGCCAAGAAGGTGGGGGGCGAACCGGGGAGCTGTTTTTT. Translation: CASSQEGGGRTGELFF. V is TRBV3-1 and J is TRBJ2-2; D assignment may be TRBD1 or TRBD2 (6 bases each). Germline CDR1 LGHDT, CDR2 YNNKEL (reference sequence). The CDR3 runs to 16 residues. The V end was cut by 0 bases, the J end by 5 bases, with 13 bases between.

In its sample, this clonotype was seen a few times. The chain joins TRBV4-1 to TRBJ1-4, with no clear D. The CDR3 loop spans 11 amino acids. Trimming left V 0 bases short and J 11 bases short, with 4 bases between. Looked up from germline, CDR1 is MGHRA and CDR2 is YSYEKL. The CDR3 region has the DNA TGCGCCAGCAGCCAAGATGTGAAACTGTTTTTT. The encoded protein is CASSQDVKLFF.

The chain is built from TRBV28 and TRBJ2-1, with no clear D. The germline V gene has CDR1 MDHEN and CDR2 SYDVKM. The CDR3 runs 16 residues. V lost 3 bases and J lost 2, with 14 bases in between. The CDR3 DNA sequence: TGTGCCAGCAGTTTGCTAGGTGGCAGCGCCTACAATGAGCAGTTCTTC. Translated: CASSLLGGSAYNEQFF.

This clonotype was picked up many times. The V gene is TRBV7-2, the J gene TRBJ1-5; D call uncertain. CDR3 length: 15 amino acids. The V gene lost 1 base and the J gene lost 1 base, with 8 bases spanning the gap. Germline-derived CDR1 and CDR2 are SGHTA and FQGNSA. The CDR3 region is CASSLEGISNQPQHF. DNA of the CDR3: TGTGCCAGCAGCTTAGAGGGTATAAGCAATCAGCCCCAGCATTTT.

The chain carries TRBV28 and TRBJ2-5, with 9 bases identical to TRBD2. Germline V gene sequence: CDR1 MDHEN, CDR2 SYDVKM. The V gene end was trimmed by 1 base and the J gene end by 4 bases; junction bases not matched to a gene: 7. The CDR3 totals 16 residues. The CDR3 DNA reads TGTGCCAGCAGTTTATTTAGCGGGAGTGGGGGAGAGACCCAGTACTTC. This sequence encodes CASSLFSGSGGETQYF.

The chain carries TRBV7-3 and TRBJ2-1, with 7 nucleotides matching TRBD1. There are 16 residues in the CDR3. The J segment lost 9 bases and the V segment lost 5 bases, leaving 16 bases of the junction unmatched. The germline CDR1 and CDR2 sequences are SGHTA and FQGTGA. CDR3 protein: CASSPQTGSFPSEQFF. The DNA of the CDR3 is TGTGCCAGCAGCCCCCAGACAGGGAGTTTCCCTAGTGAGCAGTTCTTC.

The V and J genes are TRBV20-1 and TRBJ2-5; tentatively, D is TRBD1 (6 bases). Trimming stripped 6 bases from V and 5 bases from J, with 19 bases between. Germline CDR1 reads DFQATT; CDR2 reads SNEGSKA (reference sequence). The CDR3 consists of 14 residues. As DNA, the CDR3 is TGCAGTGCCCTCCGGGCAGGGGCAACGGAGACCCAGTACTTC. Its translation: CSALRAGATETQYF.

This CDR3 is CASSFPPPWAGGGNEQFF. The CDR3 bases are TGTGCCAGCAGTTTCCCACCCCCTTGGGCGGGGGGCGGCAATGAGCAGTTCTTC. The rearrangement joins TRBV28 to TRBJ2-1; 8 nucleotides agree with TRBD2. Looked up from germline, CDR1 is MDHEN and CDR2 is SYDVKM. The trim removed 3 bases at V and 6 bases at J, leaving 16 bases unmatched. The CDR3 length is 18 residues.

In its sample, this clonotype was seen a few times. The CDR3 sequence: CASSLVRENTGELFF. CDR3 DNA sequence: TGCGCCAGCAGCTTGGTTCGGGAGAACACCGGGGAGCTGTTTTTT. This chain links TRBV5-1 with TRBJ2-2; D is perhaps TRBD2 (5 bases). This CDR3 has 15 amino acids. V was clipped by 0 bases and J by 1 base, with 7 bases between them. The germline V gene has CDR1 SGHRS and CDR2 YFSETQ.

The chain is built from TRBV19 and TRBJ2-7, with 7 positions matching TRBD2. V was pared by 5 bases and J by 3 bases, with 4 bases of the junction left unmatched. Germline CDR1 reads LNHDA; CDR2 reads SQIVND (reference sequence). This CDR3 comprises 13 residues. In DNA, the CDR3 is TGTGCCAGTAGTGACTCTAGCGGCTACGAGCAGTACTTC. It is translated as CASSDSSGYEQYF.

This clonotype was picked up a small number of times. CDR3 DNA sequence: TGTGCCAGCAGCCGAGAGACCCAGTACTTC. Protein product: CASSRETQYF. The chain carries TRBV2 and TRBJ2-5; no reliable D call. CDR3 size: 10 residues. Germline values: CDR1 SNHLY, CDR2 FYNNEI. V was trimmed by 6 bases and J by 4 bases, leaving 3 bases between them.

This clonotype was found many times. The chain links TRBV12-3 or TRBV12-4 to TRBJ1-4, with D unclear. The V end lost 6 bases, the J end lost 0 bases, and 8 bases lay between the germline ends. This CDR3 has 14 residues. The CDR3 DNA sequence: TGTGCCAGCAGACTAATACCAACTAATGAAAAACTGTTTTTT. Residues: CASRLIPTNEKLFF.

The chain has TRBV29-1 and TRBJ1-2, with D possibly being TRBD1 (5 bases). Germline V gene data show CDR1 as SQVTM and CDR2 as ANQGSEA. Trimming took off 3 bases at V and 0 bases at J, with 14 bases between the two ends. The CDR3 loop spans 15 amino acids. This chain's CDR3 is CSVEGTGPPNYGYTF. CDR3 DNA: TGCAGCGTTGAGGGGACGGGTCCACCTAACTATGGCTACACCTTC.

The chain joins TRBV15 to TRBJ2-2; D unclear. The CDR3 loop spans 12 amino acids. Per the germline V gene, CDR1 is LNHNV and CDR2 is YYDKDF (reference sequence). Trimming removed 4 bases from V and 6 bases from J, with 6 bases in between. The CDR3 DNA reads as TGTGCCACCAGCATAGGTGCCGGGGAGCTGTTTTTT. Translation: CATSIGAGELFF.

V usage is TRBV12-3 or TRBV12-4 and J usage is TRBJ1-2; maybe TRBD1 (5 bases). V was shortened by 3 bases and J by 6 bases, with 14 bases between the two germline ends. This CDR3 spans 14 amino acids. CDR3 protein: CASSFWQGSNGYTF. CDR3 nucleotides: TGTGCCAGCAGTTTTTGGCAGGGCAGTAATGGCTACACCTTC.

This clonotype was detected a few times. CDR3 sequence reads: CASSLATLALQETQYF. CDR3 sequence (DNA): TGTGCCAGCAGCTTAGCAACACTAGCGTTACAAGAGACCCAGTACTTC. The rearrangement uses TRBV7-9 and TRBJ2-5, with 7 bases fitting TRBD2. Germline loops: CDR1 SEHNR, CDR2 FQNEAQ (reference sequence). The CDR3 has 16 residues. V shed 0 bases, J shed 2 bases, and the junction held 6 bases outside the gene matches.